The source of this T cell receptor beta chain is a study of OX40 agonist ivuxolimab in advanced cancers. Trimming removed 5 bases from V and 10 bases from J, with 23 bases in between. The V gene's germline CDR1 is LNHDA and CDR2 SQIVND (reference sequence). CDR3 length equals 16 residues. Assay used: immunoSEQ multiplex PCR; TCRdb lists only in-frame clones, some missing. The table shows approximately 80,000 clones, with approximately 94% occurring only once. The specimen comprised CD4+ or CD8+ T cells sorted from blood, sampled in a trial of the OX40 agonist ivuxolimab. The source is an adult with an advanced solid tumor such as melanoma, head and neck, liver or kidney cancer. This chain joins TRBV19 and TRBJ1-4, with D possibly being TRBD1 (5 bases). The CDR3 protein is CASSSASGTLVGKLFF. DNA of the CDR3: TGTGCCAGTAGTTCCGCATCCGGGACCCTGGTAGGAAAACTGTTTTTT.